What follows is one TCR beta chain and its context. Its binding antigen is unknown. No base qualities exist here, and no much larger clone lies one base off it. Participants in the prospective study were enrolled through a virtual design, were aged about 18 to 90 years, and lived in about two dozen United States geographic areas. Cohort assignment in the prospective study relied on participant-reported clinical history from a screening survey and a study questionnaire. Recovered participants in ImmuneRACE Cohort 3 were defined as having two consecutive negative NP/OP PCR tests, clearance from a healthcare professional, or resolution of symptoms. Each participant in the prospective study had whole blood, serum and a nasopharyngeal or oropharyngeal swab collected by mobile phlebotomists. Additional blood draws and questionnaires over an approximately two-month period could optionally be provided by prospective study participants. Before DNA extraction, blood samples from the prospective study were shipped at room temperature or frozen.

This entry is derived from a study of blood T cell repertoires in COVID-19 (dated by TCRdb to the early 2020s). With respect to the entire study: Samples from collaborators originated in the United States, Italy and Spain and spanned both the acute and convalescent phases of COVID-19. The dataset comprised deeply sampled blood TCRbeta repertoires from subjects exposed to, actively infected with, or recovered from COVID-19. The prospective study material was composed of cDNA or gDNA derived from T cells, B-cell-depleted T cells, or PBMCs. Where HLA class I and class II types were available, the types were taken from metadata supplied by the sample provider, not from assay-based typing. A freely available public database, intended as a resource for researchers studying the immune response to SARS-CoV-2, is where the repertoires were released. The samples were drawn from the first 160 participants of the ongoing ImmuneRACE study and from some 1,300 subjects provided by 6 global collaborators. Sample metadata almost always included a de-identified subject ID, COVID-19 status, age in years and sex.

General findings and caveats noted by the study authors: Clinical and demographic metadata were provided uncurated, with the amount varying by source and participant.

According to the germline V gene (reference sequence), CDR1 reads LGHDT and CDR2 reads YNNKEL. From the cysteine up to the phenylalanine, the CDR3 has a length of 18 residues. The entry retains the CDR3 DNA only, 54 bases that are in frame from base 1. Relative to germline, V is missing 4 bases and J is missing 0 bases, with 7 bases of the junction outside any gene match. The immunoSEQ Assay, a bias-controlled multiplex PCR, was used to amplify TCRbeta CDR3 regions from genomic DNA. The study's own analysis went as follows. Within the assay, amplification of reference gene primers was used to estimate how many nucleated cells each sample contained. To quantify the absolute abundance of each unique TCRbeta CDR3 rearrangement, sequence reads were collapsed and filtered. For each sample, productive Simpson clonality was calculated by taking the square root of Simpson's diversity index across productive rearrangements. TCRdb re-hosts the immuneACCESS table, in-frame sequences only. Its copies lack some clones; in the studies checked, an unresolved V gene accounts for under half of them, and the cause for the rest is not known. The V and J calls and clone size are taken from that table; D and trimming were inferred from the DNA. The sample yields around 260,000 clones; 75% to 95% were counted once. 1% to 1.3% of the sample is in the top ten clones.

The rearranged segments are TRBV3-1 (or the pseudogene TRBV3-2) and TRBJ2-2, with TRBD2 identical over 11 junction bases. The sequence was obtained from a woman younger than 45 who had recovered from COVID-19. Sequencing used PBMCs or T cells enriched from blood (not recorded which). The CDR3 sequence is CASSRVAGGSANTGELFF. In nucleotide form, the sequence is TGTGCCAGCAGCCGGGTAGCGGGGGGGTCCGCGAACACCGGGGAGCTGTTTTTT.